This T cell receptor (beta chain) was recovered during a study of shared clonotypes between healthy human individuals. Cells designated naive CD8 were CD45RO-negative and were positively selected for CCR7, with terminally differentiated effector memory CD45RA+ cells excluded. Sequenced by immunoSEQ multiplex PCR; TCRdb stores in-frame clones only, minus some. The repertoire holds roughly 600,000 clones, with 95% to 98% as singletons. The clonotype was recovered from a man aged 25-45 years in good health. Sequencing was carried out using naive CD8+ T cells sorted from blood.

Here the CDR3 DNA reads TGCGCCAGCAGCCTGGGACTAGCGGGAGGGGCCGAGCAGTACTTC. Residues: CASSLGLAGGAEQYF. The chain employs TRBV4-3 and TRBJ2-7; 16 nucleotides line up with TRBD2. Trimming at V came to 4 bases and at J to 6 bases, leaving 3 bases not matched to a gene. In germline, CDR1 is LGHNA, CDR2 YSLEER. CDR3 length: 15 residues.